A selection of T cell receptor beta chains follows, all from one sample in a study of blood T cell repertoires in COVID-19. Libraries were prepared by immunoSEQ multiplex PCR; TCRdb keeps only in-frame clonotypes and omits some of them. The data contain roughly 170,000 clones, approximately 87% of them singletons. Sequenced: peripheral blood. The receptors originated from a woman between 18 and 29 years old who had recovered from COVID-19. Each CDR3 is given with its conserved first and last residue. A D gene is named only where the DNA matches it firmly. A row's size may be missing; if present it is once, few, many or a size class.

TRBV4-3	TRBJ1-2	.	TRBD1	CASSHRTGNYGYTF	TGCGCCAGCAGCCACCGGACAGGAAATTATGGCTACACCTTC
TRBV7-9	TRBJ2-1	.	TRBD2	CASSSTPGTSLNNEQFF	TGTGCCAGCAGCTCCACCCCCGGGACTAGCCTGAACAATGAGCAGTTCTTC
TRBV5-1	TRBJ2-5	.	.	CASSLERREETQYF	TGCGCCAGCAGCTTGGAGAGGCGGGAAGAGACCCAGTACTTC
TRBV11-2	TRBJ1-4	.	.	CASSLSDEKLFF	TGTGCCAGCAGCTTATCCGATGAAAAACTGTTTTTT
TRBV7-3	TRBJ2-3	.	TRBD2	CASSLRGGLAADTQYF	TGTGCCAGCAGCTTAAGAGGGGGACTAGCGGCAGATACGCAGTATTTT
TRBV7-6	TRBJ2-5	.	.	CASSVLGNQETQYF	TGTGCCAGCAGCGTACTAGGAAACCAAGAGACCCAGTACTTC
TRBV4-1	TRBJ2-1	once	.	CASSQDLGEAEPYNEQFF	TGCGCCAGCAGCCAAGATCTTGGGGAAGCGGAGCCCTACAATGAGCAGTTCTTC
TRBV20-1	TRBJ2-3	once	.	CRASATDTQYF	TGCAGGGCTAGCGCGACAGATACGCAGTATTTT
TRBV7-2	TRBJ2-3	.	TRBD2	CATRTSGSRTDTQYF	TGTGCCACCCGGACTAGCGGGAGCCGCACAGATACGCAGTATTTT
TRBV5-1	TRBJ1-1	.	TRBD1	CASSDRGWTEAFF	TGCGCCAGCAGTGACAGGGGTTGGACTGAAGCTTTCTTT
TRBV10-3	TRBJ2-3	once	TRBD2	CAIGLADTDTQYF	TGTGCCATCGGACTAGCGGACACAGATACGCAGTATTTT
TRBV5-8	TRBJ2-1	.	TRBD1	CASSLGDRDHEQFF	TGTGCCAGCAGCTTGGGGGACAGGGACCATGAGCAGTTCTTC
TRBV2	TRBJ1-5	once	TRBD1	CASSFTGGFQPQHF	TGTGCCAGCAGCTTTACAGGGGGCTTCCAGCCCCAGCATTTT
TRBV18	TRBJ2-1	.	.	CASSPVSRGVNEQFF	TGTGCCAGCTCACCGGTGAGCCGCGGGGTAAATGAGCAGTTCTTC
TRBV20-1	TRBJ1-3	.	.	CSASNTGISGNTIYF	TGCAGTGCTAGTAACACAGGGATCAGTGGAAACACCATATATTTT
TRBV29-1	TRBJ2-7	.	.	CSVVGQGGFYEQYF	TGCAGCGTTGTGGGTCAGGGTGGTTTCTACGAGCAGTACTTC
TRBV18	TRBJ2-7	.	TRBD2	CASSPREGYEQYF	TGTGCCAGCTCACCAAGGGAGGGCTACGAGCAGTACTTC
TRBV18	TRBJ1-2	.	.	CASSSSGDINYGYTF	TGTGCCAGCTCATCGTCAGGGGACATTAACTATGGCTACACCTTC
TRBV30	TRBJ2-5	.	.	CAWSVRERRETQYF	TGTGCCTGGAGTGTACGTGAGCGCCGAGAGACCCAGTACTTC
TRBV5-1	TRBJ2-1	.	.	CASSFGGPNEQFF	TGCGCCAGCAGCTTCGGGGGACCTAATGAGCAGTTCTTC
TRBV29-1	TRBJ1-3	many	.	CSVEAGGGNTIYF	TGCAGCGTTGAGGCAGGAGGCGGAAACACCATATATTTT
TRBV15	TRBJ2-1	.	.	CATSREGGWNEQFF	TGTGCCACCAGCAGAGAGGGGGGTTGGAATGAGCAGTTCTTC
TRBV27	TRBJ2-2	.	TRBD2	CASSLWHGSGGPGELFF	TGTGCCAGCAGTTTATGGCACGGGAGCGGGGGCCCCGGGGAGCTGTTTTTT
TRBV2	TRBJ2-1	.	TRBD2	CASSDGLAGSFNEQFF	TGTGCCAGCAGTGACGGACTAGCGGGCAGCTTCAATGAGCAGTTCTTC
TRBV5-4	TRBJ2-1	.	.	CASRTGLYNEQFF	TGTGCCAGCAGGACGGGACTCTACAATGAGCAGTTCTTC
TRBV29-1	TRBJ1-4	.	.	CSVGGVTTNEKLFF	TGCAGCGTTGGGGGGGTTACAACTAATGAAAAACTGTTTTTT
TRBV27	TRBJ1-1	once	TRBD1	CASSYGQGAFEAFF	TGTGCCAGCAGTTATGGACAGGGGGCGTTTGAAGCTTTCTTT
TRBV12-3/TRBV12-4	TRBJ1-1	.	.	CATRENTEAFF	TGTGCCACCCGCGAGAACACTGAAGCTTTCTTT
TRBV10-3	TRBJ1-4	.	.	CAIRPDSAGVLFF	TGTGCCATCAGGCCCGACAGTGCGGGGGTACTGTTTTTT
TRBV9	TRBJ2-1	.	TRBD2	CASSVEGTSGNEQFF	TGTGCCAGCAGCGTCGAGGGGACTAGTGGTAATGAGCAGTTCTTC
TRBV5-4	TRBJ2-2	.	TRBD2	CASSPRTSWNTGELFF	TGTGCCAGCAGCCCGCGGACTAGTTGGAACACCGGGGAGCTGTTTTTT
TRBV5-4	TRBJ2-3	.	.	CASSLRRGYTDTQYF	TGTGCCAGCAGCTTGAGACGGGGATACACAGATACGCAGTATTTT
TRBV19	TRBJ1-6	once	.	CASTAPGWNSPLHF	TGTGCCAGTACGGCTCCAGGGTGGAATTCACCCCTCCACTTT
TRBV27	TRBJ1-6	.	TRBD1	CASSSGQGTSGSPLHF	TGTGCCAGCAGTTCGGGACAGGGAACGTCGGGGTCACCCCTCCACTTT
TRBV6-4	TRBJ2-2	few	.	CASSDSNSRELFF	TGTGCCAGCAGTGACTCGAACTCCCGGGAGCTGTTTTTT
TRBV4-1	TRBJ2-2	.	TRBD1	CASSQGRGQGLTGELFF	TGCGCCAGCAGCCAAGGCCGAGGACAGGGCCTGACCGGGGAGCTGTTTTTT
TRBV28	TRBJ2-3	.	TRBD2	CASTELAGGTTDTQYF	TGTGCCAGCACCGAGCTAGCGGGGGGTACCACAGATACGCAGTATTTT
TRBV19	TRBJ2-7	.	TRBD1	CASSPRDRPSDEQYF	TGTGCCAGTAGTCCTCGGGACAGACCTTCGGACGAGCAGTACTTC
TRBV27	TRBJ1-2	.	TRBD1	CASSTLGQGEILLYGYTF	TGTGCCAGCAGTACCTTAGGACAGGGGGAGATTTTACTCTATGGCTACACCTTC
TRBV15	TRBJ2-5	.	.	CATSREGGGGEETQYF	TGTGCCACCAGCAGAGAGGGCGGAGGGGGGGAGGAGACCCAGTACTTC
TRBV3-1/TRBV3-2	TRBJ2-2	.	.	CASSPDTITGGELFF	TGTGCCAGCAGCCCCGACACGATCACAGGCGGGGAGCTGTTTTTT
TRBV6-2/TRBV6-3	TRBJ1-4	.	.	CASSYPGVVEKLFF	TGTGCCAGCAGTTACCCGGGGGTGGTTGAAAAACTGTTTTTT
TRBV10-3	TRBJ2-1	.	.	CAISELAEVNEQFF	TGTGCCATCAGTGAGCTGGCCGAGGTAAATGAGCAGTTCTTC
TRBV27	TRBJ1-4	once	TRBD1	CASSFSPLNPGQTNEKLFF	TGTGCCAGCAGCTTTTCACCGCTAAATCCGGGACAGACTAATGAAAAACTGTTTTTT
TRBV3-1/TRBV3-2	TRBJ1-1	.	.	CASTRTLNTEAFF	TGTGCCAGCACCCGGACATTGAACACTGAAGCTTTCTTT
TRBV4-1	TRBJ2-1	.	TRBD2	CASSQSLRGGMDEQFF	TGCGCCAGCAGCCAATCCTTGCGGGGGGGCATGGATGAGCAGTTCTTC
TRBV12-3/TRBV12-4	TRBJ2-1	.	.	CASSTVEQFF	TGTGCCAGCAGTACTGTCGAGCAGTTCTTC
TRBV25-1	TRBJ1-2	.	TRBD1	CASSRPGTGANYGYTF	TGTGCCAGCTCCCGCCCCGGGACAGGAGCTAACTATGGCTACACCTTC
TRBV4-1	TRBJ1-1	.	TRBD1	CASSQDKPGGKTEAFF	TGCGCCAGCAGCCAAGATAAACCAGGGGGAAAGACTGAAGCTTTCTTT
TRBV2	TRBJ2-1	.	TRBD1	CASRDRGRNEQFF	TGTGCCAGCCGGGACAGGGGGCGCAATGAGCAGTTCTTC
TRBV11-2	TRBJ2-1	.	TRBD2	CASSLDPTSGKQFF	TGTGCCAGCAGCTTAGATCCGACTAGCGGGAAGCAGTTCTTC
TRBV2	TRBJ2-6	.	.	CASSEAALSGANVLTF	TGTGCCAGCAGTGAAGCTGCGTTATCTGGGGCCAACGTCCTGACTTTC
TRBV7-8	TRBJ1-5	.	TRBD1	CASSLEESRGLQPQHF	TGTGCCAGCAGCTTAGAGGAGTCTAGGGGGCTTCAGCCCCAGCATTTT
TRBV7-3	TRBJ2-2	.	TRBD2	CASSSLAGALTGELFF	TGTGCCAGCAGCTCCCTAGCGGGGGCGCTCACCGGGGAGCTGTTTTTT